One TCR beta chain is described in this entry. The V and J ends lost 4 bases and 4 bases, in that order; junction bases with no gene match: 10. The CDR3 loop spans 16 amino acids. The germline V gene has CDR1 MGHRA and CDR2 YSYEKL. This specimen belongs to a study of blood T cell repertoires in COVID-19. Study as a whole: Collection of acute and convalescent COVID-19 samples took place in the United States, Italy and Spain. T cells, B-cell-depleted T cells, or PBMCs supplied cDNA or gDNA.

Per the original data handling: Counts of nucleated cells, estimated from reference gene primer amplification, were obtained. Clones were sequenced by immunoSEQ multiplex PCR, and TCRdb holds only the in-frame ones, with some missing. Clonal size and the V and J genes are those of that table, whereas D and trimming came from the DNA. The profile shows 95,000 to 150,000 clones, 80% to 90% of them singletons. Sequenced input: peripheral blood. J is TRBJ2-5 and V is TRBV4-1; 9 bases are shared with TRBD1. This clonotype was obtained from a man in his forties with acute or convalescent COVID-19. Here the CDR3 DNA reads TGCGCCAGCAGCCTCACAGGGGGCGTAACGGGAGAGACCCAGTACTTC. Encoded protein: CASSLTGGVTGETQYF.